The 5 T cell receptor beta chains given below trace back to one sample, sequenced in a study of early T cells in non-severe SARS-CoV-2 infection (dated by TCRdb to the early 2020s). The library came from 5' RACE. Data came from a NextSeq 500. TCRdb reprocessed the public reads (quality trimming at Q25 with fastp, clone calling with MiXCR) and kept in-frame beta chains. Every distinct CDR3 protein forms one entry, paired with its most common genes and DNA. The sample table records about 34,000 distinct CDR3 sequences; 5.5% to 7.5% of these occur just once. Around 7.1% of the sample is taken by the ten largest. The sample comprised whole blood. These receptors were collected from an adult who was a healthcare worker with PCR-confirmed SARS-CoV-2 infection or an uninfected control (not recorded which).

This clonotype was detected many times. V and J are TRBV28 and TRBJ2-7; 8 bases match TRBD1. Germline lookup yields CDR1 MDHEN and CDR2 SYDVKM. CDR3 length: 15 amino acids. V trimming: 7 bases; J trimming: 2 bases; junction bases outside the gene matches: 10. The chain's CDR3 is CASTAPGQGAYEQYF. CDR3 nucleotide sequence: TGTGCCAGCACCGCCCCCGGACAGGGCGCCTACGAGCAGTACTTC.

V and J are TRBV7-2 and TRBJ1-1, with D unclear. CDR1 and CDR2 from the germline V gene are SGHTA and FQGNSA. With 6 bases removed from V and 6 bases from J, the gap between germline ends came to 14 bases. The CDR3 is 13 amino acids. CDR3 sequence reads: CASRQGTRAEAFF. CDR3 nucleotides: TGTGCCAGCAGACAAGGTACTCGGGCTGAAGCTTTCTTT. Based on the CDR3 plus reference TRBV7-2 and TRBJ1-1, the full variable domain is GAGVSQSPSNKVTEKGKDVELRCDPISGHTALYWYRQSLGQGLEFLIYFQGNSAPDKSGLPSDRFSAERTGGSVSTLTIQRTQQEDSAVYLCASRQGTRAEAFFGQGTRLTVV.

This clonotype has just a few counts. The rearrangement uses TRBV9 and TRBJ2-7, with D maybe TRBD1 (7 bases). CDR3 length: 15 amino acids. Per the germline V gene, CDR1 is SGDLS and CDR2 is YYNGEE. V lost 4 bases and J 0 bases, leaving 14 bases between the germline ends. CDR3 nucleotides: TGTGCCAGCAGCATCGCAGGGGGGAGCTCCTACGAGCAGTACTTC. It encodes CASSIAGGSSYEQYF.

At least ten counts were recorded for this clonotype. The chain employs TRBV23-1 and TRBJ1-5, with D possibly matching TRBD1 (6 bases). TRBV23-1 carries the ORF label, with uncertain function. V was clipped by 6 bases and J by 1 base, with 16 bases between them. There are 16 residues in the CDR3. The CDR3 spells CASSQIGQRSNQPQHF. The DNA for the CDR3 is TGCGCCAGCAGCCAAATTGGACAGAGAAGCAATCAGCCCCAGCATTTT.

In its sample, this clonotype was seen many times. The chain joins TRBV6-2 or TRBV6-3 to TRBJ2-1; 10 positions agree with TRBD1. The germline V gene encodes CDR1 MNHEY and CDR2 SVGEGT. This CDR3 is built from 14 residues. Unmatched junction bases numbered 5, after V lost 6 bases and J lost 6 bases. The CDR3 sequence is CASRGQGDINEQFF. The DNA of the CDR3 is TGTGCCAGCAGAGGACAGGGGGACATCAATGAGCAGTTCTTC.